The 25 T cell receptor beta chains in this list originate from one sample, sequenced in a study of blood T cell repertoires in COVID-19. The repertoire was sequenced with immunoSEQ multiplex PCR; TCRdb's copy has only in-frame clones and lacks some. The data hold some 230,000 clones, with 85% observed a single time. Sequencing was carried out using peripheral blood. The source is a middle-aged man who had recovered from COVID-19.

This clone was picked up one time. V and J are TRBV2 and TRBJ2-1, with D maybe TRBD2 (5 bases). CDR3 length: 13 amino acids. Germline V gives CDR1 SNHLY, CDR2 FYNNEI. V lost 7 bases to trimming and J lost 4 bases, with 11 bases between them. The CDR3 DNA reads TGTGCCAGCAAGATGGGGAGTTACAATGAGCAGTTCTTC. Encoded protein: CASKMGSYNEQFF.

The chain employs TRBV27 and TRBJ1-1; 7 nucleotides agree with TRBD1. The V gene end was trimmed by 3 bases and the J gene end by 4 bases; junction bases not matched to a gene: 2. Germline CDR1 is MNHEY and CDR2 is SMNVEV (reference sequence). There are 13 residues in the CDR3. CDR3 DNA: TGTGCCAGCAGTTTGGGACAGTTCACTGAAGCTTTCTTT. This gives the protein CASSLGQFTEAFF.

This clone was detected a few times. This rearrangement joins TRBV27 to TRBJ2-1; the match to TRBD2 covers 10 bases. CDR1 MNHEY and CDR2 SMNVEV come from the germline V gene (reference sequence). With V trimmed by 6 bases and J by 2 bases, 13 bases remained unmatched. CDR3 size: 18 residues. The CDR3: CASRRGGAGGPAYNEQFF. The CDR3 region has the DNA TGTGCCAGCAGAAGAGGGGGAGCGGGAGGGCCCGCCTACAATGAGCAGTTCTTC.

This chain uses TRBV27 with TRBJ2-2; no clear D. This CDR3 comprises 12 residues. Germline V lookup: CDR1 MNHEY, CDR2 SMNVEV (reference sequence). V was shortened by 1 base and J by 7 bases, with 4 bases between the two germline ends. The CDR3 reads CASSLFSGELFF. The DNA of the CDR3 is TGTGCCAGCAGTTTATTCAGCGGGGAGCTGTTTTTT.

The chain recombines TRBV7-2 with TRBJ2-1; 8 bases are a match to TRBD2. The CDR3 is 17 residues long. CDR1 is SGHTA, CDR2 FQGNSA, per germline. V lost 0 bases and J lost 9; bases outside the gene matches: 13. Written as DNA, the CDR3 is TGTGCCAGCAGCTTAGCTTTAGCGGGAAGTAAAATGGGTGAGCAGTTCTTC. Translated, it gives CASSLALAGSKMGEQFF.

The chain couples TRBV10-3 to TRBJ2-7; 7 nucleotides match TRBD2. Per the germline V gene, CDR1 is ENHRY and CDR2 is SYGVKD. V lost 5 bases to trimming and J lost 6 bases; unmatched junction nucleotides: 13. This CDR3 has 15 amino acids. This CDR3 is CAISPSGGGRAEQYF. The CDR3 coding sequence is TGTGCCATCAGTCCATCTGGGGGGGGACGAGCCGAGCAGTACTTC.

The chain employs TRBV29-1 and TRBJ2-7; D possibly corresponds to TRBD1 (6 bases). V gave up 3 bases and J gave up 1 base, with 7 bases separating them. The CDR3 spans 12 residues. Germline assignment: CDR1 SQVTM and CDR2 ANQGSEA. CDR3 DNA: TGCAGCGTTGAGGACAGATCCTACGAGCAGTACTTC. This codes for CSVEDRSYEQYF.

The count of this clone is one. The chain carries TRBV30 and TRBJ2-3; 7 positions agree with TRBD2. The junction had 7 bases not matched to a gene; V was cut back by 1 base and J by 6 bases. The CDR3 is 14 residues long. CDR1 GTSNPN and CDR2 SVGIG come from the germline V gene (reference sequence). The CDR3 loop is CAWSGAGAPDTQYF. In DNA form, the CDR3 reads TGTGCCTGGAGTGGTGCGGGAGCTCCCGATACGCAGTATTTT.

The CDR3 protein is CASSPQLVVGNQETQYF. The CDR3 bases are TGTGCCAGCAGTCCCCAACTAGTAGTGGGGAACCAAGAGACCCAGTACTTC. The V and J genes are TRBV28 and TRBJ2-5; TRBD2 is a possible D gene (5 bases). Trimming stripped 5 bases from V and 0 bases from J, with 19 bases between. Germline CDR1 reads MDHEN; CDR2 reads SYDVKM. The CDR3 is 17 amino acids.

The V call is TRBV6-6, the J call TRBJ2-3; D is undetermined. This CDR3 spans 13 amino acids. V lost 1 base to trimming and J lost 4 bases, with 6 bases between them. Germline V CDR1 and CDR2: MNHNY, SVGAGI (reference sequence). The CDR3 loop is CASSYFSSDTQYF. As DNA, the CDR3 is TGTGCCAGCAGTTACTTCAGTTCAGATACGCAGTATTTT.

This rearrangement joins TRBV15 to TRBJ2-7; 7 nucleotides align to TRBD2. Germline values: CDR1 LNHNV, CDR2 YYDKDF (reference sequence). The J segment lost 3 bases and the V segment lost 6 bases, leaving 2 bases of the junction unmatched. The CDR3 loop spans 12 amino acids. The CDR3 DNA is TGTGCCACCAGGGGCGGGAGCTACGAGCAGTACTTC. As protein: CATRGGSYEQYF.

The rearrangement links TRBV3-1 (or the pseudogene TRBV3-2) to TRBJ1-1; D is possibly TRBD1 (5 bases). Germline CDR1 is LGHDT and CDR2 is YNNKEL (reference sequence). The CDR3 extends over 12 amino acids. Trimming removed 1 base at V and 6 bases at J, with 6 bases between. CDR3 sequence: CASSQGRAEAFF. As DNA, the CDR3 is TGTGCCAGCAGCCAAGGCAGGGCTGAAGCTTTCTTT.

This clone has more than one count but fewer than ten. J is TRBJ2-7 and V is TRBV28; no definite D call. Germline assignment: CDR1 MDHEN and CDR2 SYDVKM. The V gene lost 5 bases and the J gene lost 2 bases, with 7 bases spanning the gap. This CDR3 is 12 amino acids long. CDR3: CASSRSPYEQYF. For the CDR3, the DNA is TGTGCCAGCAGTCGTTCCCCCTACGAGCAGTACTTC. Combining the CDR3 with reference TRBV28 and TRBJ2-7 gives the whole variable domain DVKVTQSSRYLVKRTGEKVFLECVQDMDHENMFWYRQDPGLGLRLIYFSYDVKMKEKGDIPEGYSVSREKKERFSLILESASTNQTSMYLCASSRSPYEQYFGPGTRLTVT.

CDR3 amino acids: CASSLFGTEAFF. In DNA, the CDR3 is TGTGCCAGCAGCTTATTCGGGACTGAAGCTTTCTTT. V usage is TRBV7-9 and J usage is TRBJ1-1; D is uncertain. CDR3 length equals 12 residues. CDR1 SEHNR and CDR2 FQNEAQ come from the germline V gene (reference sequence). The V end was cut by 2 bases, the J end by 5 bases, with 6 bases between.

This clone was detected once. The V and J genes are TRBV18 and TRBJ1-1; TRBD1 might be the D (5 bases). The germline CDR1 and CDR2 sequences are KGHSH and LQKENI. The CDR3 has 14 amino acids. Trimming pared 5 bases from V and 4 bases from J, leaving 14 bases between. The CDR3: CASSSGHLTTEAFF. CDR3 DNA: TGTGCCAGCTCATCCGGACACCTGACCACTGAAGCTTTCTTT.

The chain has TRBV15 and TRBJ1-2; D gene ambiguous. Germline lookup yields CDR1 LNHNV and CDR2 YYDKDF (reference sequence). The CDR3 is 14 residues long. Trimming removed 0 bases from V and 8 bases from J, with 13 bases in between. The CDR3 loop is CATSREGDVPGYTF. The CDR3 DNA reads as TGTGCCACCAGCAGAGAGGGAGATGTCCCCGGCTACACCTTC.

The V gene is TRBV27, the J gene TRBJ1-3, with D perhaps matching TRBD1 (5 bases). Looked up from germline, CDR1 is MNHEY and CDR2 is SMNVEV (reference sequence). The CDR3 consists of 13 residues. The V end was cut by 5 bases, the J end by 8 bases, with 13 bases between. The CDR3 loop reads CASSLQGSDTIYF. In nucleotides, the CDR3 is TGTGCCAGCAGTCTCCAGGGTTCGGACACCATATATTTT.

This clone was seen more than once but under ten times. The gene calls are TRBV27 and TRBJ2-7; 7 bases line up with TRBD2. The length of the CDR3 is 14 residues. Germline V lookup: CDR1 MNHEY, CDR2 SMNVEV (reference sequence). V lost 5 bases to trimming and J lost 5 bases; unmatched junction nucleotides: 9. In nucleotides, the CDR3 is TGTGCCAGCAGTCTAGCGATTCGGGGGGACGAGCAGTACTTC. Protein: CASSLAIRGDEQYF.

V gene TRBV30 combines with J gene TRBJ1-1, with TRBD1 identical over 7 bases. Germline V gene data show CDR1 as GTSNPN and CDR2 as SVGIG (reference sequence). J lost 6 bases, V lost 0 bases, and 4 bases had no gene match. The CDR3 runs 13 residues. CDR3 nucleotides: TGTGCCTGGAGTGTGACAGGGATCTCTGAAGCTTTCTTT. Residues: CAWSVTGISEAFF.

The rearrangement links TRBV7-6 to TRBJ2-1; 14 bases match TRBD2. The CDR3 length is 17 residues. Germline V gives CDR1 SGHVS, CDR2 FNYEAQ. Losses at the gene ends were 5 bases for V and 6 bases for J; bases not matched to a gene: 9. Here the CDR3 DNA reads TGTGCCAGCAGCCCCCGACTAGCGGGAGGGCCCGTCAATGAGCAGTTCTTC. Protein sequence: CASSPRLAGGPVNEQFF.

The chain recombines TRBV11-3 with TRBJ2-1; D may be TRBD2 (5 bases). The CDR3 runs to 14 residues. V lost 0 bases to trimming and J lost 7 bases, with 10 bases between them. The germline V gene encodes CDR1 SGHNT and CDR2 YENEEA. DNA for the CDR3: TGTGCCAGCAGCTTAGATCTGCGGACTAATGAGCAGTTCTTC. Translated, it gives CASSLDLRTNEQFF. Variable domain in full (rest from reference TRBV11-3 and TRBJ2-1): EAGVVQSPRYKIIEKKQPVAFWCNPISGHNTLYWYLQNLGQGPELLIRYENEEAVDDSQLPKDRFSAERLKGVDSTLKIQPAELGDSAVYLCASSLDLRTNEQFFGPGTRLTVL.

V usage is TRBV10-2 and J usage is TRBJ2-1; maybe TRBD2 (6 bases). The CDR3 totals 15 residues. With 6 bases removed from V and 9 bases from J, the gap between germline ends came to 21 bases. Germline V CDR1 and CDR2: WSHSY, SAAADI. The CDR3 reads CASRSLATGSVEQFF. The CDR3 DNA follows: TGCGCCAGCAGATCACTAGCAACGGGGAGCGTTGAGCAGTTCTTC.

The V call is TRBV10-3, the J call TRBJ2-3, with D perhaps matching TRBD2 (6 bases). From germline, CDR1 is ENHRY and CDR2 SYGVKD. Trimming shortened V by 5 bases and J by 2 bases, and 14 bases separated the two germline ends. There are 15 residues in the CDR3. CDR3 in DNA: TGTGCCATCAGTTTTAGCGGTCTTACCACAGATACGCAGTATTTT. This codes for CAISFSGLTTDTQYF.

The V and J genes are TRBV5-1 and TRBJ2-1, with D maybe TRBD1 (6 bases). The germline V gene has CDR1 SGHRS and CDR2 YFSETQ. There are 15 residues in the CDR3. With 1 base removed from V and 9 bases from J, the gap between germline ends came to 17 bases. This CDR3 is CASSLWAGDRGEQFF. CDR3 DNA sequence: TGCGCCAGCAGCTTGTGGGCAGGGGATAGGGGTGAGCAGTTCTTC. Based on the CDR3 plus reference TRBV5-1 and TRBJ2-1, the full variable domain is KAGVTQTPRYLIKTRGQQVTLSCSPISGHRSVSWYQQTPGQGLQFLFEYFSETQRNKGNFPGRFSGRQFSNSRSEMNVSTLELGDSALYLCASSLWAGDRGEQFFGPGTRLTVL.

In its sample, this clone was seen a few times. V usage is TRBV12-3 or TRBV12-4 and J usage is TRBJ1-5; 7 bases align to TRBD1. This CDR3 spans 13 amino acids. V dropped 6 bases and J dropped 6; count of bases not matched to a gene: 5. The chain's CDR3 is CASRYDRVQPQHF. The CDR3 region has the DNA TGTGCCAGCAGATACGACAGGGTTCAGCCCCAGCATTTT.